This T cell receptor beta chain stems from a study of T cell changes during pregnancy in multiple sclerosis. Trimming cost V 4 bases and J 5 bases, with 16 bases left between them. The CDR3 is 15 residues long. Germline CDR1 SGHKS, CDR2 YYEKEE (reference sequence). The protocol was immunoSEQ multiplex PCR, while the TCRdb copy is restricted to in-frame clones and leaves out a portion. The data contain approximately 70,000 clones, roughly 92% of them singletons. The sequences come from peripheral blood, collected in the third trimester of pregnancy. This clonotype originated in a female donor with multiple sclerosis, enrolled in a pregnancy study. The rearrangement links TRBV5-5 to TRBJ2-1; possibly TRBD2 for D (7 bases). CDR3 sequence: CASSQFGGGDNEQFF. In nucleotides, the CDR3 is TGTGCCAGCAGCCAGTTTGGAGGGGGGGACAATGAGCAGTTCTTC. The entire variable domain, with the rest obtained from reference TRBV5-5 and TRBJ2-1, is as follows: DAGVTQSPTHLIKTRGQQVTLRCSPISGHKSVSWYQQVLGQGPQFIFQYYEKEERGRGNFPDRFSARQFPNYSSELNVNALLLGDSALYLCASSQFGGGDNEQFFGPGTRLTVL.